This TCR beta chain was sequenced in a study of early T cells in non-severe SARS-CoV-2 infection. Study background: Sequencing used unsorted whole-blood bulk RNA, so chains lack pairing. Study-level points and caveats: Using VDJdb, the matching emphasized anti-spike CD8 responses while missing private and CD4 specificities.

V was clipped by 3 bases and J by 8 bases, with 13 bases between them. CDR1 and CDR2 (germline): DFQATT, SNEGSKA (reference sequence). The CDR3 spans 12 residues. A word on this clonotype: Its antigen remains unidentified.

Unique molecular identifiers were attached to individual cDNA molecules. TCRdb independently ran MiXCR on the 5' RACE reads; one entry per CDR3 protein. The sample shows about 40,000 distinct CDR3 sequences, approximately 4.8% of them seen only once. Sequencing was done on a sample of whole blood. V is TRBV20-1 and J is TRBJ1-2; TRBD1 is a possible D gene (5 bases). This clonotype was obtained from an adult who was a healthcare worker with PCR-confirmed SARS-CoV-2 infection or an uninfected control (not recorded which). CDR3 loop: CSASPDMGGYTF. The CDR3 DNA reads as TGCAGTGCTAGCCCGGACATGGGCGGCTACACCTTC.